This record concerns one T cell receptor (beta chain) sequence. This entry belongs to a study of identifying expanded T cells in peripheral blood. Sequencing was performed with immunoSEQ multiplex PCR; in TCRdb, only in-frame clones are kept and a portion is missing. The sample holds around 76,000 clones; 85% to 90% are singletons and the top ten take more than 3%. Healthy donors had no documented immune events, such as infections, while sampled. Trimming removed 2 bases from V and 0 bases from J, with 17 bases in between. The CDR3 contains 18 residues. CDR1 SGHTA and CDR2 FQGTGA come from the germline V gene.

This rearrangement joins TRBV7-3 to TRBJ2-1, with a weak D call TRBD1 (6 bases). Sequencing was performed on blood. The TCR comes from a person between 18 and 69 years old in good health. The CDR3 sequence is CASSLGEWDTSSYNEQFF. The CDR3 nucleotides read TGTGCCAGCAGCTTAGGAGAATGGGACACGAGCTCCTACAATGAGCAGTTCTTC.